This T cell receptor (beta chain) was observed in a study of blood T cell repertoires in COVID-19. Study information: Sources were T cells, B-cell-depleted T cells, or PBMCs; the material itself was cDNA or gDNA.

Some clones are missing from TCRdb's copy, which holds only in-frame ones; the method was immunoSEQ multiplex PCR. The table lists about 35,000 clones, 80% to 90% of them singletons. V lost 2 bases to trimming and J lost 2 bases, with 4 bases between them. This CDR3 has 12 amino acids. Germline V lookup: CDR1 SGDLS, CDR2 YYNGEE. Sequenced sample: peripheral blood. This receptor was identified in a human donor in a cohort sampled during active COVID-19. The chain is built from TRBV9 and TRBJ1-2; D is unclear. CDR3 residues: CASSVQNYGYTF. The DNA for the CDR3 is TGTGCCAGCAGCGTCCAAAACTATGGCTACACCTTC.